The sequence of this T cell receptor (beta chain) was determined in a study of neurological immune-mediated disorders. Each CDR3 protein gets one entry after TCRdb re-called the 5' RACE reads with MiXCR. The sample has 65,000 to 75,000 distinct CDR3 sequences, 5.2% seen once. This CDR3 contains 12 residues. J was trimmed by 3 bases and V by 8 bases; bases with no gene match: 1. Germline CDR1 reads ENHRY; CDR2 reads SYGVKD. This clonotype was found many times. Its antigen is not identified. Study results and limitations: Because no CDR3 amino acid sequences were shared across subjects by expanded clones, private repertoires were suggested in all groups.

This clonotype was sampled from a human donor with multiple sclerosis. The donor label of this sample is uncertain. This rearrangement joins TRBV10-3 to TRBJ1-1; 9 bases align to TRBD1. The sample taken for sequencing was PBMCs. The DNA of the CDR3 is TGTGCCATCGGGGACAGGGACACTGAAGCTTTCTTT. Translation gives CAIGDRDTEAFF.